These 32 T cell receptor beta chains were sequenced from one sample in a study of shared clonotypes between healthy human individuals. Libraries were prepared by immunoSEQ multiplex PCR; TCRdb keeps only in-frame clonotypes and omits some of them. The sample consists of approximately 2.3 million clones, approximately 93% of them appearing once. Input material: naive CD4+ T cells from PBMCs. Specified subset: CD45RA+ positively selected. These receptors all come from a man between 18 and 29 years old in good health. Some clones in this sample may be carry-over from other donors' samples.

The gene calls are TRBV11-2 and TRBJ2-1, with TRBD1 matching 9 bases. The CDR3 sequence is 17 residues long. CDR1 and CDR2 (germline): SGHAT, FQNNGV. The ends lost 4 bases at V and 0 bases at J; junction bases unmatched: 7. CDR3 protein: CASSSYRGQSSYNEQFF. CDR3 in DNA: TGTGCCAGCAGCTCGTACAGGGGGCAAAGCTCCTACAATGAGCAGTTCTTC.

Of note for this clone: This specimen includes other DNA sequences encoding the same CDR3. The chain employs TRBV19 and TRBJ2-7; 7 bases are shared with TRBD1. This CDR3 has 13 amino acids. The V segment lost 2 bases and the J segment 3 bases; nucleotides outside the gene matches: 1. CDR1 is LNHDA and CDR2 is SQIVND in the germline V gene (reference sequence). The CDR3 DNA reads as TGTGCCAGTAGTATAAACAGGGGCTACGAGCAGTACTTC. This sequence encodes CASSINRGYEQYF.

This chain links TRBV6-1 with TRBJ1-1; D remains unclear. CDR3 size: 10 residues. The germline V gene encodes CDR1 MNHNS and CDR2 SASEGT. Trimming took 4 bases from V and 11 from J, leaving 8 bases between them. The CDR3 nucleotides read TGTGCCAGCAGTGTCCCGAGGGCTTTCTTT. It encodes CASSVPRAFF.

V and J are TRBV27 and TRBJ1-2, with TRBD1 matching 8 bases. Looked up from germline, CDR1 is MNHEY and CDR2 is SMNVEV (reference sequence). CDR3 length: 15 residues. With 2 bases clipped from V and 5 bases from J, the junction kept 7 bases outside the gene matches. CDR3 nucleotide sequence: TGTGCCAGCAGTTTAGGAGGGACAGGCCGATATGGCTACACCTTC. It yields the protein CASSLGGTGRYGYTF.

This clone was detected only a few times. V usage is TRBV5-1 and J usage is TRBJ2-7; D remains ambiguous. Trimming cost V 0 bases and J 2 bases, with 6 bases left between them. CDR1 is SGHRS and CDR2 is YFSETQ in the germline V gene. The CDR3 sequence is 13 residues long. This chain's CDR3 is CASSLAPTYEQYF. The CDR3 DNA reads TGCGCCAGCAGCTTGGCGCCCACCTACGAGCAGTACTTC.

This chain connects TRBV28 to TRBJ2-7; possible D gene TRBD2, 5 bases. CDR1 and CDR2 (germline): MDHEN, SYDVKM. Trimming took off 7 bases at V and 4 bases at J, with 20 bases between the two ends. The length of the CDR3 is 15 residues. The DNA for the CDR3 is TGTGCCAGCACCGTCAACCCCAACAGCGGTTACGAGCAGTACTTC. Its protein is CASTVNPNSGYEQYF.

The chain combines TRBV7-2 with TRBJ2-7; TRBD1 agrees at 7 bases. This CDR3 is 15 amino acids long. CDR1 SGHTA and CDR2 FQGNSA come from the germline V gene. J was trimmed by 2 bases and V by 3 bases; bases with no gene match: 7. The CDR3 bases are TGTGCCAGCAGCTTCAGCCGGGACAGAGCCTACGAGCAGTACTTC. Amino acids: CASSFSRDRAYEQYF.

This rearrangement joins TRBV5-1 to TRBJ1-5, with a possible D match to TRBD1 (5 bases). V lost 4 bases, J lost 3 bases, and 11 bases lay in between. The CDR3 is 14 amino acids. Per the germline V gene, CDR1 is SGHRS and CDR2 is YFSETQ. CDR3 residues: CASSPGGYNQPQHF. Here the CDR3 DNA reads TGCGCCAGCAGCCCGGGGGGGTACAATCAGCCCCAGCATTTT.

The V call is TRBV28, the J call TRBJ1-5; TRBD1 is a possible D gene (5 bases). This CDR3 is 12 amino acids long. Trimming took 7 bases from V and 3 from J, leaving 7 bases between them. Germline CDR1 and CDR2: MDHEN and SYDVKM. As DNA, the CDR3 is TGTGCCAGCAACAGGCTCAATCAGCCCCAGCATTTT. Its protein is CASNRLNQPQHF. Together with reference TRBV28 and TRBJ1-5, the CDR3 gives the full variable domain: DVKVTQSSRYLVKRTGEKVFLECVQDMDHENMFWYRQDPGLGLRLIYFSYDVKMKEKGDIPEGYSVSREKKERFSLILESASTNQTSMYLCASNRLNQPQHFGDGTRLSIL.

V usage is TRBV5-1 and J usage is TRBJ1-1, with 9 bases that match TRBD1. With V trimmed by 5 bases and J by 1 base, 9 bases remained unmatched. The CDR3 totals 16 residues. Germline-derived CDR1 and CDR2 are SGHRS and YFSETQ. The CDR3 DNA reads as TGCGCCAGCAGGGAACAAGGGACAGGGCCGAACACTGAAGCTTTCTTT. It codes for CASREQGTGPNTEAFF.

This rearrangement joins TRBV7-3 to TRBJ2-3; no clear D gene. V was shortened by 3 bases and J by 4 bases, with 5 bases between the two germline ends. The CDR3 is 12 amino acids. In germline, CDR1 is SGHTA, CDR2 FQGTGA. The CDR3 loop reads CASSFTADTQYF. The CDR3, as DNA: TGTGCCAGCAGCTTCACAGCAGATACGCAGTATTTT.

The chain joins TRBV5-1 to TRBJ2-4; D remains ambiguous. Germline V CDR1 and CDR2: SGHRS, YFSETQ. Trimming took 0 bases from V and 2 from J, leaving 3 bases between them. This CDR3 spans 13 amino acids. The CDR3 bases are TGCGCCAGCAGCTTGGAGTCCAAAAACATTCAGTACTTC. Amino acids: CASSLESKNIQYF. Together with reference TRBV5-1 and TRBJ2-4, the CDR3 gives the full variable domain: KAGVTQTPRYLIKTRGQQVTLSCSPISGHRSVSWYQQTPGQGLQFLFEYFSETQRNKGNFPGRFSGRQFSNSRSEMNVSTLELGDSALYLCASSLESKNIQYFGAGTRLSVL.

The DNA for the CDR3 is TGTGCCAGCAGTCTCTATGGACAGGTCCTCTCCTACGAGCAGTACTTC. Residues: CASSLYGQVLSYEQYF. The chain employs TRBV28 and TRBJ2-5, with 7 bases lining up with TRBD1. TRBJ2-7 explains the end of the DNA better; the J call may be wrong. Germline V gene data show CDR1 as MDHEN and CDR2 as SYDVKM. The CDR3 spans 16 residues.

Comment on this clone: This same CDR3 is encoded by further DNA sequences in the sample. CDR3 coding DNA: TGTGCCACCAGCAGGGAGGGTGCCTACGAGCAGTACTTC. Its translation is CATSREGAYEQYF. The V call is TRBV15, the J call TRBJ2-7; tentatively, D is TRBD2 (6 bases). Per the germline V gene, CDR1 is LNHNV and CDR2 is YYDKDF (reference sequence). The CDR3 is 13 amino acids. Deletions cut 3 bases from V and 2 bases from J, with 8 bases between.

The V call is TRBV10-3, the J call TRBJ2-1; 7 bases align to TRBD1. Germline lookup yields CDR1 ENHRY and CDR2 SYGVKD. The CDR3 loop spans 15 amino acids. V was pared by 3 bases and J by 9 bases, with 11 bases of the junction left unmatched. The CDR3 loop reads CAISEGSTGVSEQFF. CDR3 in DNA: TGTGCCATCAGTGAAGGGTCAACAGGGGTTAGTGAGCAGTTCTTC.

The genes are TRBV6-1 and TRBJ1-4; D gene unclear. CDR1 is MNHNS and CDR2 is SASEGT in the germline V gene. V was pared by 1 base and J by 2 bases, with 5 bases between. This CDR3 spans 14 amino acids. This CDR3 is CASSEGLTNEKLFF. As DNA, the CDR3 is TGTGCCAGCAGTGAAGGTTTGACTAATGAAAAACTGTTTTTT.

A single count supports this clone. The J gene is TRBJ1-4, the V gene TRBV5-1; a weak D match, TRBD1 (5 bases). CDR1 is SGHRS and CDR2 is YFSETQ in the germline V gene. The germline V and J ends were trimmed by 0 bases and 7 bases, with 16 bases remaining between them. The CDR3 is made up of 16 amino acids. As DNA, the CDR3 is TGCGCCAGCAGCTTGGGACAGAGTCCAGAGACTGAAAAACTGTTTTTT. It is translated as CASSLGQSPETEKLFF.

V usage is TRBV7-6 and J usage is TRBJ2-1; D is unclear. Trimming took 2 bases from V and 4 from J, leaving 9 bases between them. Germline loops: CDR1 SGHVS, CDR2 FNYEAQ. The CDR3 runs 14 residues. CDR3 sequence reads: CASSLIHGYNEQFF. CDR3 in DNA: TGTGCCAGCAGCTTAATCCACGGATACAATGAGCAGTTCTTC.

Details on this clone: This specimen includes other DNA sequences encoding the same CDR3. V and J are TRBV7-3 and TRBJ2-5; D gene unclear. V lost 2 bases and J 1 base, leaving 5 bases between the germline ends. The germline V gene has CDR1 SGHTA and CDR2 FQGTGA. This CDR3 region has 13 residues. In nucleotides, the CDR3 is TGTGCCAGCAGCTTACGTTCCCAAGAGACCCAGTACTTC. This gives the protein CASSLRSQETQYF.

J is TRBJ2-7 and V is TRBV4-3; a possible D gene is TRBD1 (6 bases). CDR3 length: 14 residues. V was pared by 0 bases and J by 7 bases, with 13 bases between. Per the germline V gene, CDR1 is LGHNA and CDR2 is YSLEER. This chain's CDR3 is CASSQEDRFSEQYF. CDR3 bases: TGCGCCAGCAGCCAAGAAGACAGGTTTTCGGAGCAGTACTTC.

This chain joins TRBV5-8 and TRBJ1-2; the D gene is possibly TRBD1 (6 bases). V gave up 0 bases and J gave up 2 bases, with 8 bases separating them. Per germline, CDR1 SGHTS and CDR2 YDEGEE. The length of the CDR3 is 14 residues. The CDR3 spells CASSLGQANYGYTF. CDR3 in DNA: TGTGCCAGCAGCTTGGGACAGGCAAACTATGGCTACACCTTC.

This chain uses TRBV10-3 with TRBJ1-1, with a tentative D call TRBD1 (6 bases). V lost 5 bases and J 0 bases, leaving 10 bases between the germline ends. The CDR3 is 14 amino acids. Looked up from germline, CDR1 is ENHRY and CDR2 is SYGVKD. The CDR3 region has the DNA TGTGCCATCAGTTCGGGACAAATGAACACTGAAGCTTTCTTT. Amino acid sequence: CAISSGQMNTEAFF.

The V gene is TRBV29-1, the J gene TRBJ2-3; TRBD2 matches 7 bases. Germline loops: CDR1 SQVTM, CDR2 ANQGSEA. The CDR3 loop spans 14 amino acids. V shed 6 bases, J shed 3 bases, and the junction held 9 bases outside the gene matches. The CDR3 sequence: CSVGGRVNTDTQYF. The DNA for the CDR3 is TGCAGCGTGGGCGGGAGAGTCAATACAGATACGCAGTATTTT.

Notes on this clone: One junction end does not reproduce the germline sequence, and a read error may be involved. This sequence joins TRBV5-1 and TRBJ1-1; possible D gene TRBD1, 5 bases. This CDR3 has 13 amino acids. The germline CDR1 and CDR2 sequences are SGHRS and YFSETQ. DNA for the CDR3: TGCGCCAGCAGCTTAGATAACGCCGGGACGGAAATCTTT. The encoded protein is CASSLDNAGTEIF.

The J gene is TRBJ1-5, the V gene TRBV5-1; the D gene is possibly TRBD1 (5 bases). The ends were cut back, 0 bases at V and 7 bases at J, with 11 bases in the middle. The germline gives CDR1 SGHRS, CDR2 YFSETQ. The CDR3 has 14 residues. CDR3 residues: CASSLDGSGQPQHF. The CDR3, as DNA: TGCGCCAGCAGCTTGGATGGATCAGGGCAGCCCCAGCATTTT.

The chain has TRBV19 and TRBJ1-1, with TRBD1 matching over 8 bases. Germline values: CDR1 LNHDA, CDR2 SQIVND (reference sequence). The V and J ends lost 7 bases and 2 bases, in that order; junction bases with no gene match: 12. This CDR3 comprises 16 residues. The CDR3 is CASTLGAGGPNTEAFF. The DNA of the CDR3 is TGTGCCAGTACCCTTGGGGCAGGGGGCCCTAACACTGAAGCTTTCTTT.

This rearrangement joins TRBV11-2 to TRBJ2-2, with D perhaps matching TRBD1 (6 bases). This CDR3 spans 15 amino acids. Germline V gene data show CDR1 as SGHAT and CDR2 as FQNNGV. V was pared by 5 bases and J by 1 base, with 11 bases between. The CDR3 DNA reads TGTGCCAGCAGCCAACCGGGACAGAACACCGGGGAGCTGTTTTTT. This translates into CASSQPGQNTGELFF.

The chain has TRBV28 and TRBJ2-1; D remains unclear. V dropped 6 bases and J dropped 5 bases, with 5 bases sitting between them. CDR1 is MDHEN and CDR2 is SYDVKM in the germline V gene. The CDR3 totals 11 residues. The CDR3 sequence: CASRNDNEQFF. Here the CDR3 DNA reads TGTGCCAGCAGGAATGACAATGAGCAGTTCTTC.

V and J are TRBV11-1 and TRBJ1-1, with 7 positions matching TRBD1. Germline CDR1 is SGHAT and CDR2 is FQDESV (reference sequence). The CDR3 spans 18 residues. The J segment lost 0 bases and the V segment lost 5 bases, leaving 15 bases of the junction unmatched. The CDR3 DNA sequence: TGTGCCAGCAGCGACCCGACAGGGAGGGGTGCCGTGAACACTGAAGCTTTCTTT. It is translated as CASSDPTGRGAVNTEAFF.

V and J are TRBV5-6 and TRBJ2-7, with D perhaps TRBD2 (5 bases). CDR1 and CDR2 from the germline V gene are SGHDT and YYEEEE. The V end lost 4 bases, the J end lost 3 bases, and 17 bases lay between the germline ends. This CDR3 is 15 amino acids long. CDR3 DNA sequence: TGTGCCAGCAGCCCCCCCTGGCAGACTAACTACGAGCAGTACTTC. This gives the protein CASSPPWQTNYEQYF.

The genes are TRBV6-1 and TRBJ2-1; TRBD2 agrees at 9 bases. Germline V gene lookup returns CDR1 MNHNS and CDR2 SASEGT. The V gene end was trimmed by 11 bases and the J gene end by 10 bases; junction bases not matched to a gene: 15. This CDR3 spans 14 amino acids. CDR3 amino acids: CASRTSGRISEQFF. The CDR3 DNA reads TGTGCCTCACGGACGAGCGGGAGGATTAGCGAGCAGTTCTTC.

The chain couples TRBV18 to TRBJ1-4, with D perhaps TRBD1 (5 bases). Between the trimmed V and J ends, which lost 3 bases and 4 bases, there was a span of 12 bases. The CDR3 contains 15 residues. Germline CDR1 reads KGHSH; CDR2 reads LQKENI. This chain's CDR3 is CASSPSGTVNEKLFF. The CDR3 DNA reads as TGTGCCAGCTCACCCTCCGGGACGGTTAATGAAAAACTGTTTTTT.